This T cell receptor (beta chain) was sequenced during a study of glioma-infiltrating T cells after dendritic cell vaccination. Study as a whole: Dendritic cell vaccination trial patients had either newly diagnosed or recurrent glioblastoma. The study's findings and limits: Higher pretreatment TIL content predicted longer progression-free time and survival.

CDR1 and CDR2 from the germline V gene are SGDLS and YYNGEE. Trimming took off 1 base at V and 2 bases at J, with 9 bases between the two ends. The CDR3 loop spans 14 amino acids. On this clone: The antigen is undetermined.

Time point meaning: after dendritic cell vaccination, including at tumor progression/relapse. This table comes from immunoSEQ multiplex PCR, and its TCRdb copy is limited to in-frame clones, with some not included. The sample holds about 63,000 clones, more than 70% seen once. The TCR was taken from a human donor with glioblastoma. The specimen was blood, collected after dendritic cell vaccination. The genes are TRBV9 and TRBJ1-1, with D unresolved. The CDR3 region has the DNA TGTGCCAGCAGCGTAAGCGGAGGAAACACTGAAGCTTTCTTT. Its translation is CASSVSGGNTEAFF.